Below are 28 T cell receptor beta chains sequenced from a single sample in a study of cytomegalovirus exposure and HLA in healthy donors. The table came from immunoSEQ multiplex PCR; TCRdb's copy has only in-frame clones and leaves some out. The table lists more than 55,000 clones, 75% to 95% of them singletons. What was sequenced was PBMCs. Source of these receptors: a man between 18 and 29 years old in good health and CMV-seronegative.

The CDR3 bases are TGTGCCAGCAAAGGACAGGACACTGAAGCTTTCTTT. It codes for CASKGQDTEAFF. This chain joins TRBV2 and TRBJ1-1; 7 nucleotides agree with TRBD1. This CDR3 comprises 12 residues. Germline trimming cut 7 bases from V and 3 bases from J; bases unmatched to any gene: 2. The germline V gene has CDR1 SNHLY and CDR2 FYNNEI. The variable domain in full, with the rest retrieved from reference TRBV2 and TRBJ1-1, is EPEVTQTPSHQVTQMGQEVILRCVPISNHLYFYWYRQILGQKVEFLVSFYNNEISEKSEIFDDQFSVERPDGSNFTLKIRSTKLEDSAMYFCASKGQDTEAFFGQGTRLTVV.

The V and J genes are TRBV29-1 and TRBJ2-1, with a weak D call TRBD1 (5 bases). The CDR3 is made up of 11 amino acids. From germline, CDR1 is SQVTM and CDR2 ANQGSEA. The V end was cut by 4 bases, the J end by 14 bases, with 15 bases between. The CDR3, as DNA: TGCAGCGTTGGTTATTTAGTAGGGGAGTTCTTC. Its protein product is CSVGYLVGEFF.

This chain uses TRBV19 with TRBJ1-2; 8 nucleotides agree with TRBD1. Per the germline V gene, CDR1 is LNHDA and CDR2 is SQIVND (reference sequence). Germline trimming cut 5 bases from V and 4 bases from J; bases unmatched to any gene: 6. The CDR3 has 14 residues. This CDR3 reads CASSPDRGGYGYTF. The CDR3 bases are TGTGCCAGTAGTCCTGACAGGGGTGGCTATGGCTACACCTTC. The entire variable domain, with the rest obtained from reference TRBV19 and TRBJ1-2, is as follows: DGGITQSPKYLFRKEGQNVTLSCEQNLNHDAMYWYRQDPGQGLRLIYYSQIVNDFQKGDIAEGYSVSREKKESFPLTVTSAQKNPTAFYLCASSPDRGGYGYTFGSGTRLTVV.

V gene TRBV14 combines with J gene TRBJ2-5; the match to TRBD2 covers 8 bases. The CDR3 runs 17 residues. Germline V lookup: CDR1 SGHDN, CDR2 FVKESK. The V gene end was trimmed by 0 bases and the J gene end by 1 base; junction bases not matched to a gene: 7. The CDR3 DNA follows: TGTGCCAGCAGCCAAGACCTGACTAGCGCATCCCAAGAGACCCAGTACTTC. Protein product: CASSQDLTSASQETQYF.

The chain combines TRBV19 with TRBJ2-2; D may be TRBD1 (5 bases). CDR1 LNHDA and CDR2 SQIVND come from the germline V gene (reference sequence). V was pared by 3 bases and J by 5 bases, with 13 bases between. The CDR3 consists of 15 residues. The CDR3 sequence is CASSILTRETGELFF. In DNA form, the CDR3 reads TGTGCCAGTAGTATCCTAACCAGGGAAACCGGGGAGCTGTTTTTT.

The V gene is TRBV7-2, the J gene TRBJ2-1; 9 nucleotides line up with TRBD2. With 0 bases clipped from V and 6 bases from J, the junction kept 3 bases outside the gene matches. This CDR3 has 15 residues. Germline values: CDR1 SGHTA, CDR2 FQGNSA. CDR3 region: CASSLAGTSINEQFF. The CDR3 bases are TGTGCCAGCAGCTTAGCCGGGACTAGCATCAATGAGCAGTTCTTC.

The rearrangement links TRBV10-2 to TRBJ1-5; 8 bases are shared with TRBD1. The germline V gene has CDR1 WSHSY and CDR2 SAAADI. With 6 bases clipped from V and 2 bases from J, the junction kept 6 bases outside the gene matches. The CDR3 has 15 residues. CDR3 sequence (DNA): TGCGCCAGCAGCTTCGACAGGGGAGGCAATCAGCCCCAGCATTTT. It codes for CASSFDRGGNQPQHF.

V gene TRBV28 combines with J gene TRBJ2-7; maybe TRBD1 (6 bases). Germline CDR1 is MDHEN and CDR2 is SYDVKM. The CDR3 loop spans 15 amino acids. V was pared by 6 bases and J by 6 bases, with 21 bases between. CDR3 loop: CASRVARGGISEQYF. The CDR3 bases are TGTGCCAGCAGGGTCGCACGAGGGGGAATTAGCGAGCAGTACTTC.

The chain is built from TRBV4-1 and TRBJ2-3, with 8 bases that match TRBD2. Trimming took 1 base from V and 2 from J; bases not matched to a gene: 11. Germline lookup yields CDR1 MGHRA and CDR2 YSYEKL. The CDR3 is 18 residues long. The CDR3 region is CASSQAYGRAGATDTQYF. CDR3 DNA sequence: TGCGCCAGCAGCCAAGCCTACGGGAGGGCCGGGGCCACAGATACGCAGTATTTT.

The gene calls are TRBV11-2 and TRBJ2-7; maybe TRBD1 (5 bases). The V gene's germline CDR1 is SGHAT and CDR2 FQNNGV. V gave up 5 bases and J gave up 6 bases, with 17 bases separating them. The CDR3 totals 14 residues. Here the CDR3 reads CASSDPRRGLEQYF. CDR3 nucleotide sequence: TGTGCCAGCAGCGACCCCCGAAGGGGCCTCGAGCAGTACTTC.

This sequence joins TRBV30 and TRBJ2-3, with 7 bases lining up with TRBD2. Germline values: CDR1 GTSNPN, CDR2 SVGIG (reference sequence). This CDR3 contains 13 residues. J was trimmed by 4 bases and V by 0 bases; bases with no gene match: 1. CDR3 sequence: CAWSVTSPDTQYF. For the CDR3, the DNA is TGTGCCTGGAGTGTGACTAGCCCAGATACGCAGTATTTT.

This chain connects TRBV5-1 to TRBJ1-1, with D uncertain. V shed 0 bases and J shed 2 bases, with 8 bases lying between them. This CDR3 has 14 amino acids. Germline loops: CDR1 SGHRS, CDR2 YFSETQ. The CDR3 coding sequence is TGCGCCAGCAGCTTGGGAGTTAGAAACACTGAAGCTTTCTTT. It codes for CASSLGVRNTEAFF.

The gene calls are TRBV25-1 and TRBJ2-7; the match to TRBD1 covers 12 bases. The CDR3 has 13 amino acids. J was trimmed by 7 bases and V by 7 bases; bases with no gene match: 5. Germline-derived CDR1 and CDR2 are MGHDK and SYGVNS. This CDR3 reads CASKGQGASEQYF. The CDR3 nucleotides read TGTGCCAGCAAGGGACAGGGGGCTTCTGAGCAGTACTTC.

The chain carries TRBV19 and TRBJ2-2; D gene unclear. The CDR3 is 13 amino acids. Germline lookup yields CDR1 LNHDA and CDR2 SQIVND (reference sequence). Deletions cut 5 bases from V and 1 base from J, with 5 bases between. DNA for the CDR3: TGTGCCAGTAGTCCAGTGAACACCGGGGAGCTGTTTTTT. This sequence encodes CASSPVNTGELFF.

The J gene is TRBJ1-1, the V gene TRBV27, with no clear D. Germline V gene lookup returns CDR1 MNHEY and CDR2 SMNVEV (reference sequence). Trimming pared 3 bases from V and 1 base from J, leaving 9 bases between. This CDR3 has 14 amino acids. As DNA, the CDR3 is TGTGCCAGCAGTTTTTCCCGACAGAACACTGAAGCTTTCTTT. It encodes CASSFSRQNTEAFF.

The rearrangement uses TRBV28 and TRBJ2-7; 7 bases are a match to TRBD2. CDR1 and CDR2 from the germline V gene are MDHEN and SYDVKM. V lost 5 bases to trimming and J lost 1 base; unmatched junction nucleotides: 2. The CDR3 is made up of 13 amino acids. CDR3 DNA sequence: TGTGCCAGCAGTCGCGGGGGATCCTACGAGCAGTACTTC. This encodes CASSRGGSYEQYF.

The chain employs TRBV2 and TRBJ2-5, with D possibly TRBD2 on 6 matching bases. CDR3 length equals 16 residues. Germline V gene lookup returns CDR1 SNHLY and CDR2 FYNNEI. V was shortened by 6 bases and J by 1 base, with 18 bases between the two germline ends. CDR3 region: CASSQRGSGTQETQYF. The CDR3 DNA is TGTGCCAGCAGCCAACGGGGTAGCGGAACCCAAGAGACCCAGTACTTC.

In this sample, this clone turned up once. V usage is TRBV9 and J usage is TRBJ1-1, with TRBD1 as a possible D gene (6 bases). Germline V gene sequence: CDR1 SGDLS, CDR2 YYNGEE. V was cut by 2 bases and J by 3 bases, with 11 bases left in between. The CDR3 loop spans 14 amino acids. This CDR3 reads CASSVRPGDTEAFF. For the CDR3, the DNA is TGTGCCAGCAGCGTCAGACCAGGGGACACTGAAGCTTTCTTT.

This clone was seen a single time. The CDR3 DNA follows: TGTGCCAGCCGACGGGGGGTCGAAGTCACTGAAGCTTTCTTT. It yields the protein CASRRGVEVTEAFF. This rearrangement joins TRBV28 to TRBJ1-1; D is possibly TRBD1 (5 bases). This CDR3 contains 14 residues. CDR1 MDHEN and CDR2 SYDVKM come from the germline V gene. V dropped 8 bases and J dropped 4 bases, with 17 bases sitting between them.

The rearrangement joins TRBV19 to TRBJ1-2, with D possibly being TRBD1 (6 bases). The CDR3 sequence is 17 residues long. In germline, CDR1 is LNHDA, CDR2 SQIVND (reference sequence). V was cut by 0 bases and J by 7 bases, with 21 bases left in between. The CDR3 is CASSIDGLGRGIVGYTF. The CDR3, as DNA: TGTGCCAGTAGTATAGATGGCCTCGGTAGGGGGATTGTTGGCTACACCTTC. Filled out from reference TRBV19 and TRBJ1-2, the complete variable domain reads DGGITQSPKYLFRKEGQNVTLSCEQNLNHDAMYWYRQDPGQGLRLIYYSQIVNDFQKGDIAEGYSVSREKKESFPLTVTSAQKNPTAFYLCASSIDGLGRGIVGYTFGSGTRLTVV.

This chain uses TRBV5-1 with TRBJ2-2; D uncertain. The V gene lost 0 bases and the J gene lost 7 bases, with 10 bases spanning the gap. CDR1 and CDR2 from the germline V gene are SGHRS and YFSETQ. The CDR3 length is 14 residues. The CDR3 sequence is CASSLVVGGGELFF. The CDR3 region has the DNA TGCGCCAGCAGCTTGGTGGTAGGCGGCGGGGAGCTGTTTTTT.

As for this clone: The junction and the germline gene differ at one end; a read error may be behind it. The V call is TRBV5-1, the J call TRBJ2-7, with 8 positions matching TRBD1. This CDR3 region has 12 residues. Germline CDR1 SGHRS, CDR2 YFSETQ. The CDR3 is CASSTDRAVLHF. The CDR3 DNA follows: TGCGCCAGCAGCACGGACAGGGCCGTGCTCCACTTC.

This sequence joins TRBV6-1 and TRBJ1-4; 10 bases are a match to TRBD1. V lost 2 bases, J lost 7 bases, and 7 bases stayed unmatched. CDR3 length: 16 residues. Germline values: CDR1 MNHNS, CDR2 SASEGT. CDR3 residues: CASSESRGTGVEKLFF. CDR3 nucleotide sequence: TGTGCCAGCAGTGAATCGAGGGGGACAGGGGTTGAAAAACTGTTTTTT.

The chain employs TRBV27 and TRBJ2-6, with D possibly TRBD1 on 5 matching bases. This CDR3 has 15 residues. CDR1 MNHEY and CDR2 SMNVEV come from the germline V gene (reference sequence). V was trimmed by 8 bases and J by 4 bases, leaving 15 bases between them. CDR3 in amino acids: CASLGRASGANVLTF. The CDR3 DNA is TGTGCCAGCCTCGGCAGGGCCTCCGGGGCCAACGTCCTGACTTTC.

This clone was picked up one time. The chain joins TRBV5-1 to TRBJ2-5, with D maybe TRBD1 (6 bases). Trimming cost V 1 base and J 4 bases, with 11 bases left between them. The CDR3 consists of 14 residues. Germline V gives CDR1 SGHRS, CDR2 YFSETQ. CDR3 loop: CASSLKTGRETQYF. The CDR3 DNA follows: TGCGCCAGCAGCTTGAAGACAGGACGAGAGACCCAGTACTTC.

The chain has TRBV30 and TRBJ2-2, with TRBD2 matching 9 bases. The germline gives CDR1 GTSNPN, CDR2 SVGIG (reference sequence). V trimming: 1 base; J trimming: 1 base; junction bases outside the gene matches: 4. The CDR3 contains 16 residues. CDR3 amino acids: CAWSGLAGVNTGELFF. The CDR3 DNA sequence: TGTGCCTGGAGTGGGTTAGCGGGGGTGAACACCGGGGAGCTGTTTTTT.

This chain joins TRBV6-5 and TRBJ1-1; D possibly corresponds to TRBD1 (5 bases). Germline-derived CDR1 and CDR2 are MNHEY and SVGAGI. Trimming stripped 1 base from V and 4 bases from J, with 10 bases between. The CDR3 has 14 residues. This CDR3 reads CASSYYGASTEAFF. In nucleotides, the CDR3 is TGTGCCAGCAGTTACTATGGGGCGTCCACTGAAGCTTTCTTT.

Comments on this clone: The same CDR3 is also encoded by other DNA sequences in this sample. The genes are TRBV18 and TRBJ2-5; TRBD1 might be the D (5 bases). CDR1 and CDR2 (germline): KGHSH, LQKENI. This CDR3 region has 14 residues. V dropped 2 bases and J dropped 4 bases, with 11 bases sitting between them. This CDR3 is CASSPGHSGETQYF. The CDR3 DNA reads as TGTGCCAGCTCACCAGGACATTCGGGAGAGACCCAGTACTTC.